This TCR beta chain comes out of a study of CD8+CD57+ T cells in acquired aplastic anemia. CDR3 length: 12 amino acids. Germline CDR1 is SEHNR and CDR2 is FQNEAQ (reference sequence). Unmatched junction bases numbered 4, after V lost 5 bases and J lost 8 bases. Genomic DNA, the template, was used for profiling of the TCR beta VDJ and CDR3. TCRdb redid the calling of the reads with MiXCR, one entry per CDR3 protein. The data contain about 400,000 distinct CDR3 sequences, around 68% of them singletons. The chain uses TRBV7-9 and TRBJ1-2; the match to TRBD1 covers 8 bases. Material for sequencing was sorted CD4+, CD8+, or CD8+CD57+ T cells (not recorded which) from PBMCs. This sequence was found in a human donor in good health, serving as a control. The CDR3 nucleotides read TGTGCCAGCAGCACAGGGGGGCAAGGCTACACCTTC. This codes for CASSTGGQGYTF.